Below, 17 T cell receptor beta chains from the same sample are listed, as sequenced in a study of cytomegalovirus exposure and HLA in healthy donors. PCR used 60 Vbeta primers and 13 Jbeta primers. Only in-frame clones appear in the TCRdb table, and some are missing; sequencing was by immunoSEQ multiplex PCR. The table shows 100,000 to 150,000 clones, with 80% occurring only once. Input material: PBMCs. All receptors derive from a female donor in good health and CMV-seropositive.

This chain joins TRBV18 and TRBJ1-4, with 8 bases lining up with TRBD1. The length of the CDR3 is 14 residues. The ends lost 6 bases at V and 5 bases at J; junction bases unmatched: 5. Germline V CDR1 and CDR2: KGHSH, LQKENI. The CDR3 DNA reads as TGTGCCAGCTCGGGGGACAGGAGAAATGAAAAACTGTTTTTT. It is translated as CASSGDRRNEKLFF.

This chain connects TRBV2 to TRBJ1-2; 12 nucleotides agree with TRBD1. J gave up 9 bases and V 5 bases, and 7 bases lay outside the gene matches. This CDR3 comprises 14 residues. CDR1 and CDR2 from the germline V gene are SNHLY and FYNNEI. CDR3 sequence (DNA): TGTGCCAGCAGTACGGGACAGGGGGCTTCGAGCTACACCTTC. Translation: CASSTGQGASSYTF.

This chain joins TRBV4-2 and TRBJ1-2; 8 bases are shared with TRBD1. V trimming: 1 base; J trimming: 6 bases; junction bases outside the gene matches: 7. The CDR3 loop spans 15 amino acids. Germline CDR1 LGHNA, CDR2 YNFKEQ. This chain's CDR3 is CASSQVNRGVDGYTF. The CDR3 region has the DNA TGTGCCAGCAGCCAAGTAAACAGGGGGGTTGATGGCTACACCTTC.

V and J are TRBV9 and TRBJ2-7; D may be TRBD1 (5 bases). The CDR3 totals 15 residues. Germline V CDR1 and CDR2: SGDLS, YYNGEE. Trimming left V 0 bases short and J 5 bases short, with 15 bases between. The CDR3 DNA reads as TGTGCCAGCAGCGTAGAAGTCCAGGGTTGGAACGAGCAGTACTTC. Protein product: CASSVEVQGWNEQYF.

CDR3 sequence reads: CASSLTPSTGLNTEAFF. CDR3 in DNA: TGCGCCAGCAGCTTGACTCCTTCGACAGGGTTGAACACTGAAGCTTTCTTT. The rearrangement uses TRBV5-1 and TRBJ1-1; 7 bases map to TRBD1. This CDR3 comprises 17 residues. Germline CDR1 is SGHRS and CDR2 is YFSETQ. Losses at the gene ends were 1 base for V and 0 bases for J; bases not matched to a gene: 9.

This clone was counted only a few times. The chain uses TRBV19 and TRBJ1-2; TRBD1 matches 7 bases. After removal of 6 bases from V and 8 bases from J, the junction contained 9 bases not matched to a gene. CDR1 is LNHDA and CDR2 is SQIVND in the germline V gene (reference sequence). The CDR3 sequence is 13 residues long. CDR3 amino acids: CASRRDRVAGYTF. The CDR3, as DNA: TGTGCCAGTAGGAGAGACAGGGTGGCGGGCTACACCTTC.

For this clone: Other DNA sequences in this specimen translate into the identical CDR3. The chain is built from TRBV27 and TRBJ1-2, with a weak D call TRBD1 (6 bases). CDR3 size: 13 residues. From germline, CDR1 is MNHEY and CDR2 SMNVEV (reference sequence). V was trimmed by 3 bases and J by 2 bases, leaving 7 bases between them. In DNA form, the CDR3 reads TGTGCCAGCAGTTTCAGGGGAAACTATGGCTACACCTTC. This codes for CASSFRGNYGYTF.

The chain employs TRBV28 and TRBJ1-2; D uncertain. The CDR3 sequence is 15 residues long. Trimming stripped 6 bases from V and 0 bases from J, with 14 bases between. The germline gives CDR1 MDHEN, CDR2 SYDVKM. This CDR3 reads CASSLGRRANYGYTF. The CDR3 DNA sequence: TGTGCCAGCAGCTTGGGCAGGCGAGCTAACTATGGCTACACCTTC.

With respect to this clone: The sample carries other DNA sequences with the same CDR3. The chain uses TRBV7-3 and TRBJ2-3; D gene ambiguous. V was trimmed by 0 bases and J by 6 bases, leaving 13 bases between them. This CDR3 has 15 amino acids. The germline CDR1 and CDR2 sequences are SGHTA and FQGTGA. This chain's CDR3 is CASSLTDGGRDTQYF. The CDR3 region has the DNA TGTGCCAGCAGCTTAACAGATGGCGGTCGCGATACGCAGTATTTT.

The V and J genes are TRBV21-1 and TRBJ2-4; TRBD2 is the table's D call and was not checked against the DNA. TRBV21-1 is listed as a pseudogene. This CDR3 has 16 residues. CDR3 amino acids: CASSKTGYLAKNIQYF. The CDR3 DNA is TGTGCCAGCAGCAAAACCGGGTACCTAGCCAAAAACATTCAGTACTTC.

Only one count was recorded for this clone. The CDR3 region is CASSPSGGSYTQYF. The DNA for the CDR3 is TGTGCCAGCAGCCCTAGCGGGGGATCCTATACGCAGTATTTT. The V call is TRBV6-1, the J call TRBJ2-3; TRBD2 agrees at 10 bases. This CDR3 has 14 residues. V trimming: 6 bases; J trimming: 7 bases; junction bases outside the gene matches: 7. The V gene's germline CDR1 is MNHNS and CDR2 SASEGT.

This chain joins TRBV7-2 and TRBJ1-2, with D possibly TRBD1 on 6 matching bases. The CDR3 is 15 residues long. Trimming pared 3 bases from V and 4 bases from J, leaving 15 bases between. Germline V lookup: CDR1 SGHTA, CDR2 FQGNSA. The CDR3 loop reads CASSLGQGISYGYTF. CDR3 DNA sequence: TGTGCCAGCAGCTTGGGACAAGGTATCTCCTATGGCTACACCTTC.

The chain has TRBV5-1 and TRBJ2-7; D is possibly TRBD2 (7 bases). Per the germline V gene, CDR1 is SGHRS and CDR2 is YFSETQ. V lost 2 bases, J lost 0 bases, and 9 bases lay in between. The CDR3 covers 14 residues. CDR3 loop: CASSLGGGSYEQYF. The CDR3 DNA is TGCGCCAGCAGCTTAGGGGGGGGCTCCTACGAGCAGTACTTC. Variable domain in full (rest from reference TRBV5-1 and TRBJ2-7): KAGVTQTPRYLIKTRGQQVTLSCSPISGHRSVSWYQQTPGQGLQFLFEYFSETQRNKGNFPGRFSGRQFSNSRSEMNVSTLELGDSALYLCASSLGGGSYEQYFGPGTRLTVT.

This sequence joins TRBV28 and TRBJ1-5, with D perhaps matching TRBD1 (6 bases). The length of the CDR3 is 15 residues. Germline V gene data show CDR1 as MDHEN and CDR2 as SYDVKM. With 8 bases removed from V and 5 bases from J, the gap between germline ends came to 19 bases. In nucleotides, the CDR3 is TGTGCCAGCTTAACCGGGACCAGGGGACATCAGCCCCAGCATTTT. Translating gives CASLTGTRGHQPQHF.

The chain links TRBV28 to TRBJ1-1; 10 bases are shared with TRBD1. The CDR3 consists of 14 residues. In germline, CDR1 is MDHEN, CDR2 SYDVKM. Trimming took 6 bases from V and 4 from J; bases not matched to a gene: 5. The chain's CDR3 is CASSLRTGGTEAFF. The CDR3 nucleotides read TGTGCCAGCAGCCTACGGACAGGGGGCACTGAAGCTTTCTTT.

The chain uses TRBV5-4 and TRBJ2-5; 7 bases line up with TRBD2. The CDR3 covers 16 residues. With V trimmed by 0 bases and J by 1 base, 6 bases remained unmatched. Germline V gives CDR1 SGHNT, CDR2 YYREEE (reference sequence). The CDR3 nucleotides are TGTGCCAGCAGCTTGGATTGGCGGGGGACCCAAGAGACCCAGTACTTC. Its translation is CASSLDWRGTQETQYF.

V usage is TRBV5-4 and J usage is TRBJ2-6, with 7 nucleotides matching TRBD1. Losses at the gene ends were 4 bases for V and 0 bases for J; bases not matched to a gene: 7. CDR1 and CDR2 from the germline V gene are SGHNT and YYREEE (reference sequence). The CDR3 has 17 amino acids. CDR3 protein: CASSGWTGDSGANVLTF. CDR3 nucleotides: TGTGCCAGCAGCGGCTGGACAGGAGACTCTGGGGCCAACGTCCTGACTTTC.